The T cell receptor beta chain under discussion was sequenced for a study of circulating and synovial CD4+ cells in juvenile arthritis. Findings of the study overall: CPL and bulk CD4 samples differed at least tenfold in T cell genomes.

TCRdb keeps only in-frame clones here, not all; method: immunoSEQ multiplex PCR. The sample lists around 17,000 clones; around 91% were seen once. Regarding this clone: Its antigen is not identified.

The germline V and J ends were trimmed by 10 bases and 1 base, with 10 bases remaining between them. Germline V CDR1 and CDR2: SNHLY, FYNNEI. The CDR3 has 13 residues. The sequence was obtained from a human donor with juvenile idiopathic arthritis. The sample taken for sequencing was CD4+ T cells from blood. The chain employs TRBV2 and TRBJ1-4, with D hard to call. CDR3 protein: CAIARRTNEKLFF. The CDR3 DNA reads TGTGCCATCGCCCGGAGAACTAATGAAAAACTGTTTTTT.